One sample yielded the 29 T cell receptor beta chains listed below, sequenced in a study of Ad26.COV2.S vaccination and SARS-CoV-2 variants. TCRdb's copy holds only in-frame clones and misses some; the assay was immunoSEQ multiplex PCR. The data show roughly 300,000 clones, less than 90% seen once. Treatment specified: over 15 received Ad26.COV2.S at low or high dose, single or two shots; about five received placebo; per-sample allocation not given. The study sampled participants on day 63 after the first vaccine or placebo injection. The sample in question was peripheral blood, obtained in a trial of Ad26.COV2.S vaccine versus placebo. These receptors all stem from a person between 18 and 65 years old who received the Ad26.COV2.S COVID-19 vaccine or a placebo.

This clone has just one count. The J gene is TRBJ2-1, the V gene TRBV6-2 or TRBV6-3, with 9 bases matching TRBD2. The CDR3 loop spans 16 amino acids. Per the germline V gene, CDR1 is MNHEY and CDR2 is SVGEGT. V shed 4 bases and J 6 bases; nucleotides not matched to a gene: 10. CDR3 nucleotide sequence: TGTGCCAGCAGTTTCCCCCGCGGGGGGGGTGGCAATGAGCAGTTCTTC. This gives the protein CASSFPRGGGGNEQFF.

In this sample, this clone turned up a few times. The V and J genes are TRBV3-1 (or the pseudogene TRBV3-2) and TRBJ1-3; TRBD1 aligns across 7 bases. CDR3 length: 17 amino acids. The ends lost 1 base at V and 3 bases at J; junction bases unmatched: 9. Germline values: CDR1 LGHDT, CDR2 YNNKEL (reference sequence). CDR3 sequence: CASSQVPDRWGGNTIYF. CDR3 bases: TGTGCCAGCAGCCAAGTCCCGGACAGGTGGGGTGGAAACACCATATATTTT.

The chain is built from TRBV10-3 and TRBJ2-2, with unresolved D. V lost 7 bases and J lost 2, with 5 bases in between. Germline V gene sequence: CDR1 ENHRY, CDR2 SYGVKD. The CDR3 is 12 residues long. The CDR3 bases are TGTGCCATCAATGACAACACCGGGGAGCTGTTTTTT. Protein sequence: CAINDNTGELFF.

V usage is TRBV5-1 and J usage is TRBJ1-1, with 9 bases fitting TRBD1. Germline CDR1 and CDR2: SGHRS and YFSETQ. Trimming at V came to 6 bases and at J to 4 bases, leaving 1 base not matched to a gene. The CDR3 loop spans 12 amino acids. CDR3 in amino acids: CASKGQGTEAFF. The DNA of the CDR3 is TGCGCCAGCAAGGGACAGGGCACTGAAGCTTTCTTT.

On this clone itself: Distinct nucleotide sequences in the sample also encode this CDR3. This rearrangement joins TRBV5-1 to TRBJ1-4; no definite D call. This CDR3 has 13 residues. Trimming took off 0 bases at V and 5 bases at J, with 5 bases between the two ends. CDR1 is SGHRS and CDR2 is YFSETQ in the germline V gene. For the CDR3, the DNA is TGCGCCAGCAGCTTGGTTGGGAATGAAAAACTGTTTTTT. Amino acids: CASSLVGNEKLFF.

The rearrangement links TRBV21-1 to TRBJ1-2. TRBV21-1 is tagged as a pseudogene. The CDR3 runs 15 residues. CDR3 in DNA: TGTGCCAGCAGCGAGGGTTGGCCCAGGGACTATGGCTACACCTTC. Its translation is CASSEGWPRDYGYTF.

The rearrangement links TRBV19 to TRBJ2-3; 8 positions match TRBD2. Trimming cost V 5 bases and J 1 base; bases outside gene matches: 11. This CDR3 spans 17 amino acids. Looked up from germline, CDR1 is LNHDA and CDR2 is SQIVND (reference sequence). The DNA for the CDR3 is TGTGCCAGTAGTTTAGCCCATGGACTAGCAGGCACAGATACGCAGTATTTT. As protein: CASSLAHGLAGTDTQYF.

The genes are TRBV14 and TRBJ2-7, with 10 bases lining up with TRBD2. V shed 6 bases, J shed 6 bases, and the junction held 11 bases outside the gene matches. CDR3 length: 15 amino acids. The germline V gene encodes CDR1 SGHDN and CDR2 FVKESK. CDR3 DNA sequence: TGTGCCAGCAGTTACCTAGCGGGAGATAAAGGCGAGCAGTACTTC. It is translated as CASSYLAGDKGEQYF.

The chain couples TRBV5-1 to TRBJ1-4; perhaps TRBD1 as D (6 bases). The CDR3 contains 17 residues. CDR1 SGHRS and CDR2 YFSETQ come from the germline V gene. V was clipped by 0 bases and J by 7 bases, with 19 bases between them. The CDR3 DNA reads TGCGCCAGCAGCTTGGATGGGGGTAACAGGGCTGGTGAAAAACTGTTTTTT. It specifies CASSLDGGNRAGEKLFF.

This chain links TRBV19 with TRBJ2-3, with 12 positions matching TRBD2. The length of the CDR3 is 17 residues. Germline trimming cut 3 bases from V and 2 bases from J; bases unmatched to any gene: 6. CDR1 is LNHDA and CDR2 is SQIVND in the germline V gene (reference sequence). As DNA, the CDR3 is TGTGCCAGTAGTATGGGGCTAGCGGGGGGGTACACAGATACGCAGTATTTT. It yields the protein CASSMGLAGGYTDTQYF.

The chain carries TRBV5-1 and TRBJ2-5; 10 nucleotides line up with TRBD1. V lost 2 bases, J lost 6 bases, and 13 bases stayed unmatched. The CDR3 covers 17 residues. Germline CDR1 reads SGHRS; CDR2 reads YFSETQ. CDR3 residues: CASSLEPTGTGAQTQYF. CDR3 DNA: TGCGCCAGCAGCTTAGAGCCCACCGGGACAGGGGCGCAGACCCAGTACTTC.

V gene TRBV12-3 or TRBV12-4 combines with J gene TRBJ1-2; D might be TRBD1 (5 bases). The CDR3 runs to 13 residues. V lost 5 bases and J 4 bases, leaving 11 bases between the germline ends. The CDR3 reads CASSARDGYGYTF. CDR3 DNA: TGTGCCAGCAGTGCCCGGGACGGCTATGGCTACACCTTC.

The chain recombines TRBV4-3 with TRBJ2-4; 11 positions agree with TRBD1. The CDR3 covers 17 residues. V lost 0 bases to trimming and J lost 5 bases; unmatched junction nucleotides: 6. Germline CDR1 reads LGHNA; CDR2 reads YSLEER. The CDR3 DNA sequence: TGCGCCAGCAGCCAAGATACCGGGACAGGGGGTCAAAACATTCAGTACTTC. As protein: CASSQDTGTGGQNIQYF.

As concerns this clone: The same CDR3 also results from other DNA sequences found in this sample. This chain links TRBV19 with TRBJ1-1, with 7 bases aligning to TRBD1. In germline, CDR1 is LNHDA, CDR2 SQIVND (reference sequence). This CDR3 contains 13 residues. V trimming: 5 bases; J trimming: 8 bases; junction bases outside the gene matches: 8. The CDR3 loop is CASSPTGTAEAFF. The CDR3, as DNA: TGTGCCAGTAGTCCCACCGGGACAGCCGAAGCTTTCTTT.

The count of this clone is one. V is TRBV28 and J is TRBJ2-7; perhaps TRBD1 as D (5 bases). The germline V and J ends were trimmed by 10 bases and 0 bases, with 19 bases remaining between them. The CDR3 is 15 residues long. Germline loops: CDR1 MDHEN, CDR2 SYDVKM. In DNA, the CDR3 is TGTGCCACGATCCCCCCGGACACCTCCTCCTACGAGCAGTACTTC. It translates to CATIPPDTSSYEQYF.

V is TRBV12-3 or TRBV12-4 and J is TRBJ2-7; TRBD2 matches 7 bases. The CDR3 runs 13 residues. The junction had 4 bases not matched to a gene; V was cut back by 8 bases and J by 0 bases. This CDR3 is CASLGGDSYEQYF. The CDR3 nucleotides are TGTGCCAGCCTGGGGGGGGACTCCTACGAGCAGTACTTC.

The chain is built from TRBV4-3 and TRBJ2-3; TRBD1 matches at 8 bases. Germline assignment: CDR1 LGHNA and CDR2 YSLEER. V lost 1 base and J lost 3; bases outside the gene matches: 9. The CDR3 contains 17 residues. The CDR3 protein is CASSQVAAGGQTDTQYF. In nucleotides, the CDR3 is TGCGCCAGCAGCCAAGTCGCGGCAGGGGGCCAGACAGATACGCAGTATTTT.

The V call is TRBV27, the J call TRBJ1-1; 7 nucleotides line up with TRBD1. With V trimmed by 6 bases and J by 8 bases, 9 bases remained unmatched. Germline assignment: CDR1 MNHEY and CDR2 SMNVEV (reference sequence). There are 13 residues in the CDR3. CDR3 loop: CASSHGQGVEAFF. The CDR3, as DNA: TGTGCCAGCAGCCACGGGCAGGGGGTGGAAGCTTTCTTT.

This clone was found once. The chain recombines TRBV7-3 with TRBJ2-1, with no clear D. Trimming removed 5 bases at V and 2 bases at J, with 7 bases between. The CDR3 totals 13 residues. Germline V gene lookup returns CDR1 SGHTA and CDR2 FQGTGA. In DNA, the CDR3 is TGTGCCAGCAGCCCGGATGCCTACAATGAGCAGTTCTTC. It yields the protein CASSPDAYNEQFF.

This clone was observed a single time. CDR3 sequence: CASSSRLMAAGNTIYF. CDR3 in DNA: TGTGCCAGCAGCTCGAGATTAATGGCAGCCGGAAACACCATATATTTT. The rearrangement links TRBV11-2 to TRBJ1-3; D uncertain. Germline V gene sequence: CDR1 SGHAT, CDR2 FQNNGV. V gave up 4 bases and J gave up 4 bases, with 17 bases separating them. CDR3 length: 16 amino acids.

The chain links TRBV6-2 or TRBV6-3 to TRBJ2-5; the D gene could be TRBD1 or TRBD2 (5 bases each). This CDR3 has 16 amino acids. Trimming shortened V by 0 bases and J by 3 bases, and 14 bases separated the two germline ends. Germline assignment: CDR1 MNHEY and CDR2 SVGEGT. The CDR3 nucleotides are TGTGCCAGCAGTTACTCGGTGGTCTTGGGGGAAGAGACCCAGTACTTC. It encodes CASSYSVVLGEETQYF.

This rearrangement joins TRBV7-8 to TRBJ2-1, with D maybe TRBD2 (5 bases). Germline assignment: CDR1 SGHVS and CDR2 FQNEAQ. The V gene lost 1 base and the J gene lost 9 bases, with 13 bases spanning the gap. The CDR3 covers 14 residues. This CDR3 reads CASSLVGTEGEQFF. In DNA, the CDR3 is TGTGCCAGCAGCTTAGTAGGTACCGAGGGTGAGCAGTTCTTC.

The V gene is TRBV4-1, the J gene TRBJ2-7; TRBD2 is a possible D gene (6 bases). There are 17 residues in the CDR3. The germline gives CDR1 MGHRA, CDR2 YSYEKL. The V gene lost 3 bases and the J gene lost 2 bases, with 20 bases spanning the gap. DNA of the CDR3: TGCGCCAGCAGCCACAGTGCCGGCGGGGTAAATACCTACGAGCAGTACTTC. The encoded protein is CASSHSAGGVNTYEQYF.

This clone was observed a few times. V gene TRBV11-3 combines with J gene TRBJ2-7; D unclear. V gave up 3 bases and J gave up 5 bases, with 14 bases separating them. There are 14 residues in the CDR3. CDR1 is SGHNT, CDR2 YENEEA, per germline. The CDR3 spells CASSFSGSPNEQYF. In DNA, the CDR3 is TGTGCCAGCAGCTTTTCCGGATCCCCAAACGAGCAGTACTTC.

The chain couples TRBV9 to TRBJ1-1; 8 nucleotides line up with TRBD1. The CDR3 extends over 14 amino acids. From germline, CDR1 is SGDLS and CDR2 YYNGEE. The trim removed 6 bases at V and 1 base at J, leaving 5 bases unmatched. CDR3 protein: CASNRGDENTEAFF. DNA of the CDR3: TGTGCCAGCAACAGGGGGGACGAGAACACTGAAGCTTTCTTT.

The chain combines TRBV27 with TRBJ2-7; D is ambiguous. The CDR3 is 14 amino acids. Germline assignment: CDR1 MNHEY and CDR2 SMNVEV (reference sequence). Trimming left V 4 bases short and J 0 bases short, with 10 bases between. This CDR3 is CASSSSDTSYEQYF. The CDR3, as DNA: TGTGCCAGCAGTTCGTCCGACACCTCCTACGAGCAGTACTTC.

The genes are TRBV7-9 and TRBJ2-7; a possible D gene is TRBD1 (7 bases). This CDR3 region has 16 residues. Germline V gives CDR1 SEHNR, CDR2 FQNEAQ (reference sequence). The ends were cut back, 5 bases at V and 4 bases at J, with 21 bases in the middle. CDR3 amino acids: CASSQLPTGRSYEQYF. The DNA of the CDR3 is TGTGCCAGCAGCCAACTACCGACAGGGAGGTCATACGAGCAGTACTTC.

This chain connects TRBV6-5 to TRBJ1-3; the match to TRBD1 covers 10 bases. Unmatched junction bases numbered 3, after V lost 5 bases and J lost 2 bases. Germline V lookup: CDR1 MNHEY, CDR2 SVGAGI. The CDR3 has 15 residues. CDR3 sequence reads: CASSSGTGAGNTIYF. The CDR3 DNA reads TGTGCCAGCAGTAGCGGGACAGGGGCTGGAAACACCATATATTTT.

This chain connects TRBV21-1 to TRBJ2-7; the D call TRBD2 from the table was never checked on the DNA. TRBV21-1 is reported as a pseudogene. The CDR3 is 13 amino acids. CDR3 region: CASSKRGTYEQYF. CDR3 sequence (DNA): TGTGCCAGCAGCAAACGGGGGACCTACGAGCAGTACTTC.